This T cell receptor (beta chain) was sequenced in a study of T cells after yellow fever vaccination. For the study at large: In the case of low-cell-number fractions, SMART-Seq v4 Ultra Low Input was used for preparation.

This clonotype was seen a few times. Its specificity is unknown. Study observations and caveats: It was the secondary response that reached its peak faster, day 5 versus 15, but it was weaker.

Each CDR3 protein gets one entry after TCRdb re-called the 5' RACE reads with MiXCR. The table lists about 510,000 distinct CDR3 sequences, about a fifth of them singletons, with about 16% in the top ten. The CDR3 has 15 amino acids. The V end was cut by 5 bases, the J end by 0 bases, with 8 bases between. Germline CDR1 and CDR2: SGHTA and FQGNSA. This sample comprised PBMCs, obtained around 3 weeks after the first yellow fever vaccination. The clonotype was recovered from a man between 18 and 29 years old who received the YFV17D yellow fever vaccine. This rearrangement joins TRBV7-2 to TRBJ2-6; no reliable D call. CDR3 region: CASSTHSSGANVLTF. The CDR3 coding sequence is TGTGCCAGCAGCACCCATAGCTCTGGGGCCAACGTCCTGACTTTC.